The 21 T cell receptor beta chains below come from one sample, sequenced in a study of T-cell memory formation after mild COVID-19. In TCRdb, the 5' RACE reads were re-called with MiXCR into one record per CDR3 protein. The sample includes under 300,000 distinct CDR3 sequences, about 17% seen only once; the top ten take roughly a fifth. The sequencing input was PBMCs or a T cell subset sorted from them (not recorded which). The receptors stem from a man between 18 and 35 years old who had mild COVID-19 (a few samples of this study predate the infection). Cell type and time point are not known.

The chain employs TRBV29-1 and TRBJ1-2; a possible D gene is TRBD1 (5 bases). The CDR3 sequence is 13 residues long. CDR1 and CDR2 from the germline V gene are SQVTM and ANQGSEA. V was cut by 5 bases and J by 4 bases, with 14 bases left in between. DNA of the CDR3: TGCAGCGTTTTTGGGGGATCTAGCTATGGCTACACCTTC. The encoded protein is CSVFGGSSYGYTF.

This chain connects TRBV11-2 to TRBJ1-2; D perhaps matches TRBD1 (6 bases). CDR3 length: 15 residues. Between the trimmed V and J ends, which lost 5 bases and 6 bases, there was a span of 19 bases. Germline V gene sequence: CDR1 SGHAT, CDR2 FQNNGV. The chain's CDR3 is CASSPLTGRRDGYTF. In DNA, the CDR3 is TGTGCCAGCAGCCCGCTGACAGGACGTCGGGATGGCTACACCTTC.

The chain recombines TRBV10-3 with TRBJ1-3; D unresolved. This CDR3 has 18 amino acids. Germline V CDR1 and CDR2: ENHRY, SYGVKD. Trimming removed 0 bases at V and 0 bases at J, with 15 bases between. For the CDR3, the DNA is TGTGCCATCAGTGAGTCGAAAGTCGGAAAAACCTCTGGAAACACCATATATTTT. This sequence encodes CAISESKVGKTSGNTIYF.

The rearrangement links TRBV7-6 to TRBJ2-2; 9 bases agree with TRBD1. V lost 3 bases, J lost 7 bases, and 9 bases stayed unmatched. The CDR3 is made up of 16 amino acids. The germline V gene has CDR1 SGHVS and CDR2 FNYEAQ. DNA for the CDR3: TGTGCCAGCAGCTTCAGACCGGGACAGGGACACGGGGAGCTGTTTTTT. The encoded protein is CASSFRPGQGHGELFF.

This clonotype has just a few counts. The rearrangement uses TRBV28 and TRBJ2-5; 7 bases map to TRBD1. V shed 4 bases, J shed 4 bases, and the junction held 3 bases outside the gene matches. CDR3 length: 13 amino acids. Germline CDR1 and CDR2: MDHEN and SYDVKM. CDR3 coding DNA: TGTGCCAGCAGTTCTACAGGGGCAGAGACCCAGTACTTC. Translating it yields CASSSTGAETQYF.

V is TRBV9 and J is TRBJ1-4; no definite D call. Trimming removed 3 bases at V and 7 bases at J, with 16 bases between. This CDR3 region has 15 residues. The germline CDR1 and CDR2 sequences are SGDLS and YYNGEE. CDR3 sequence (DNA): TGTGCCAGCAGCGCAATAGACACAAGAAGTGAAAAACTGTTTTTT. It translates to CASSAIDTRSEKLFF. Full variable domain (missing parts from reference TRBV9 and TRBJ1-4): DSGVTQTPKHLITATGQRVTLRCSPRSGDLSVYWYQQSLDQGLQFLIQYYNGEERAKGNILERFSAQQFPDLHSELNLSSLELGDSALYFCASSAIDTRSEKLFFGSGTQLSVL.

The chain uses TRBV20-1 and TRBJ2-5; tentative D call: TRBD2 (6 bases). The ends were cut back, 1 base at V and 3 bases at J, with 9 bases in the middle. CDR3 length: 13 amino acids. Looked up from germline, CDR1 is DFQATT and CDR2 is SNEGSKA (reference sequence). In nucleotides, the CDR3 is TGCAGTGCTAGAGCTTGGAGGGAAGAGACCCAGTACTTC. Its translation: CSARAWREETQYF.

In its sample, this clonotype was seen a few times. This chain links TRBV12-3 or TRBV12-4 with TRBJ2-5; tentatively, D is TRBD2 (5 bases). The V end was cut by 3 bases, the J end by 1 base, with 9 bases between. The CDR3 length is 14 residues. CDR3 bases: TGTGCCAGCAGTTTCTCGGGGTCCCAAGAGACCCAGTACTTC. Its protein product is CASSFSGSQETQYF.

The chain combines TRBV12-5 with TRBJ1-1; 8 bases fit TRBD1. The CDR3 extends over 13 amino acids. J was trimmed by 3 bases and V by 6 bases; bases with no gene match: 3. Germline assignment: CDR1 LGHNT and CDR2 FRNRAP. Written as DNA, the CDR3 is TGTGCTAGTGGCCCACAGGGGGACACTGAAGCTTTCTTT. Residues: CASGPQGDTEAFF.

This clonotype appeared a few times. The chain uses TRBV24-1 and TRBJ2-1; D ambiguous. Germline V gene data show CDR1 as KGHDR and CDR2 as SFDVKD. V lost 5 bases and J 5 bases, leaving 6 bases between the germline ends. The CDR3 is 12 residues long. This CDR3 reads CATSGVNNEQFF. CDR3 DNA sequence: TGTGCCACCAGTGGAGTAAACAATGAGCAGTTCTTC.

CDR3: CASSKAGGGGPSLQETQYF. CDR3 in DNA: TGTGCCAGCAGCAAAGCCGGTGGCGGGGGCCCGTCTCTGCAAGAGACCCAGTACTTC. This sequence joins TRBV21-1 and TRBJ2-5; no check of the table's D call, TRBD1, against the DNA was made. TRBV21-1 is flagged as a pseudogene. The CDR3 totals 19 residues.

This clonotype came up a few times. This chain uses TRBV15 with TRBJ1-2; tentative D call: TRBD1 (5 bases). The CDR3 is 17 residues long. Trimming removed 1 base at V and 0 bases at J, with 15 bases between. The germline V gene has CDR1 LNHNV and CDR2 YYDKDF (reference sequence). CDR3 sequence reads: CATSRVIMVGANYGYTF. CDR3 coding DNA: TGTGCCACCAGCAGAGTGATAATGGTGGGGGCTAACTATGGCTACACCTTC.

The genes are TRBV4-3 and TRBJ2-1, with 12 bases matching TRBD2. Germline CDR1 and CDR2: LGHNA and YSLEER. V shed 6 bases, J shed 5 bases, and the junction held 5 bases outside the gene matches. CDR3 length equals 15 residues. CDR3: CASRDLAGGDNEQFF. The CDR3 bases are TGCGCCAGCAGGGACCTAGCGGGGGGGGACAATGAGCAGTTCTTC.

The CDR3 loop is CASSEAPRMNTEAFF. The CDR3 DNA sequence: TGTGCCAGCAGTGAAGCGCCGCGGATGAACACTGAAGCTTTCTTT. The chain joins TRBV6-1 to TRBJ1-1; D ambiguous. Between the trimmed V and J ends, which lost 0 bases and 0 bases, there was a span of 8 bases. This CDR3 spans 15 amino acids. The germline gives CDR1 MNHNS, CDR2 SASEGT.

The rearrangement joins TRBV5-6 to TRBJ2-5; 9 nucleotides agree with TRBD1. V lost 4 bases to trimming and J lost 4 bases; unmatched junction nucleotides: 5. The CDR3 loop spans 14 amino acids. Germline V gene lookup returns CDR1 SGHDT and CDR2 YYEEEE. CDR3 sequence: CASSRTGVGETQYF. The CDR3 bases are TGTGCCAGCAGCAGGACAGGGGTAGGAGAGACCCAGTACTTC. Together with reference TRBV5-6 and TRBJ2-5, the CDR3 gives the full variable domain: DAGVTQSPTHLIKTRGQQVTLRCSPKSGHDTVSWYQQALGQGPQFIFQYYEEEERQRGNFPDRFSGHQFPNYSSELNVNALLLGDSALYLCASSRTGVGETQYFGPGTRLLVL.

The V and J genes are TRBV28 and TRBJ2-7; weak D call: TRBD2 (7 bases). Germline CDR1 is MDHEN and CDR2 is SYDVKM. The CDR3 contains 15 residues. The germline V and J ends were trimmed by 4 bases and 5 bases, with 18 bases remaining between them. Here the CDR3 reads CASSSIQGRVDEQYV. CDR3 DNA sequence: TGTGCCAGCAGTTCTATCCAGGGGAGGGTGGACGAGCAGTACGTC.

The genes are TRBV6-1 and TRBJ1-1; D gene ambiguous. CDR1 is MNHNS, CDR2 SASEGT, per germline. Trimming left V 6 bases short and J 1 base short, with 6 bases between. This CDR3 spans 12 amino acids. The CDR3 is CASRFGNTEAFF. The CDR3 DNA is TGTGCCAGCAGGTTCGGGAACACTGAAGCTTTCTTT.

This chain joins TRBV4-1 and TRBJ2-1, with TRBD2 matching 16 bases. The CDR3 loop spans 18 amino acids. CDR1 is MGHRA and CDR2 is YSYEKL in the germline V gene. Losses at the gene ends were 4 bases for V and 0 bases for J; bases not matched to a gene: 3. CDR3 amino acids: CASSRGLAGGSSYNEQFF. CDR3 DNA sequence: TGCGCCAGCAGCCGGGGACTAGCGGGGGGGAGCTCCTACAATGAGCAGTTCTTC.

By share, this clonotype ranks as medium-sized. For the CDR3, the DNA is TGTGCCAGCAGCTTTTCAGGGGACACAGATACGCAGTATTTT. Translating gives CASSFSGDTDTQYF. The chain has TRBV7-9 and TRBJ2-3, with D maybe TRBD1 (6 bases). Germline values: CDR1 SEHNR, CDR2 FQNEAQ (reference sequence). This CDR3 contains 14 residues. Trimming removed 3 bases at V and 2 bases at J, with 9 bases between.

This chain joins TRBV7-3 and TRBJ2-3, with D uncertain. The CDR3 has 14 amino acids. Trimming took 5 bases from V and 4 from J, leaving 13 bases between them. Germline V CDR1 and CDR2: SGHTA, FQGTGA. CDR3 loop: CASSLYIGADTQYF. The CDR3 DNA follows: TGTGCCAGCAGCCTATACATTGGGGCAGATACGCAGTATTTT.

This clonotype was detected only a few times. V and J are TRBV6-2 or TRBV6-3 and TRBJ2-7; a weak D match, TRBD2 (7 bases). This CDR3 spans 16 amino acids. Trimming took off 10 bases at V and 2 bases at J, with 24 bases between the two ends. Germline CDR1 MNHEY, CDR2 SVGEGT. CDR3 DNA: TGTGCCACCTCGATTCGGGGGGCTGAGGGCCCCTACGAGCAGTACTTC. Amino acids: CATSIRGAEGPYEQYF.